This TCR beta chain was sequenced during a study of Graves' ophthalmopathy and Graves' hyperthyroidism. The germline gives CDR1 SGHVS, CDR2 FQNEAQ. The CDR3 spans 15 residues. V was pared by 3 bases and J by 4 bases, with 12 bases between. This clonotype has a count of ten or more. Transcripts of RNA were the source for amplifying TCR beta CDR3 regions. RT-PCR with HTBI primers came first, then second-round multiplex PCR. TCRdb used MiXCR to reprocess the multiplex PCR reads, holding one entry per CDR3 protein. The data hold around 1,200,000 distinct CDR3 sequences, with roughly 35% observed a single time.

The source is an adult man with Graves' hyperthyroidism. Specimen: peripheral blood or thyroid tissue (not recorded which). V usage is TRBV7-8 and J usage is TRBJ1-4; D not resolved. The CDR3 sequence: CASSFDGLSNEKLFF. CDR3 nucleotides: TGTGCCAGCAGCTTTGATGGACTGAGTAATGAAAAACTGTTTTTT.